Listed below are T cell receptor beta chains from one sample, sequenced in a study of cytomegalovirus exposure and HLA in healthy donors. Sequencing used immunoSEQ multiplex PCR; TCRdb keeps in-frame clones, though not all of them. The sample has tens of thousands of clones; 73% are singletons. Source material: PBMCs. The receptors were gathered from a man in his forties or fifties in good health and CMV-seronegative. The CDR3 runs from the conserved cysteine through the conserved F or W. D genes are given only for firm matches. Clone size is not always given. Where it is, it says once, few, many or a class for expanded clones.

clone size: -; V gene: TRBV6-1; D gene: -; J gene: TRBJ1-5; CDR3 length: 15; CDR3 protein: CASRKVGDSNQPQHF; CDR3 DNA: TGTGCCAGCCGGAAGGTGGGAGATAGCAATCAGCCCCAGCATTTT
clone size: -; V gene: TRBV5-1; D gene: TRBD2; J gene: TRBJ2-3; CDR3 length: 17; CDR3 protein: CASSRLAGGLRTDTQYF; CDR3 DNA: TGCGCCAGCAGCCGACTAGCGGGGGGGCTACGCACAGATACGCAGTATTTT
clone size: few; V gene: TRBV10-1; D gene: -; J gene: TRBJ2-1; CDR3 length: 11; CDR3 protein: CASSPGNEQFF; CDR3 DNA: TGCGCCAGCAGTCCAGGCAATGAGCAGTTCTTC
clone size: -; V gene: TRBV9; D gene: -; J gene: TRBJ1-6; CDR3 length: 16; CDR3 protein: CASSVGGAREDSPLHF; CDR3 DNA: TGTGCCAGCAGCGTAGGTGGGGCCAGGGAAGATTCACCCCTCCACTTT
clone size: -; V gene: TRBV30; D gene: -; J gene: TRBJ2-6; CDR3 length: 15; CDR3 protein: CAWKSGFPGANVLTF; CDR3 DNA: TGTGCCTGGAAGTCAGGGTTCCCTGGGGCCAACGTCCTGACTTTC
clone size: -; V gene: TRBV6-1; D gene: TRBD1; J gene: TRBJ2-4; CDR3 length: 17; CDR3 protein: CASSETLRPGQGNIQYF; CDR3 DNA: TGTGCCAGCAGTGAAACGTTGCGACCGGGACAGGGAAACATTCAGTACTTC
clone size: -; V gene: TRBV29-1; D gene: TRBD2; J gene: TRBJ2-5; CDR3 length: 14; CDR3 protein: CSAQLAGVGETQYF; CDR3 DNA: TGCAGCGCCCAACTTGCGGGGGTGGGGGAGACCCAGTACTTC
clone size: -; V gene: TRBV9; D gene: -; J gene: TRBJ2-7; CDR3 length: 15; CDR3 protein: CASSADPGFSYEQYF; CDR3 DNA: TGTGCCAGCAGCGCGGACCCGGGATTCTCCTACGAGCAGTACTTC
clone size: -; V gene: TRBV9; D gene: -; J gene: TRBJ1-4; CDR3 length: 12; CDR3 protein: CASSPGSEKLFF; CDR3 DNA: TGTGCCAGCAGCCCGGGGAGCGAAAAACTGTTTTTT
clone size: -; V gene: TRBV15; D gene: -; J gene: TRBJ1-1; CDR3 length: 12; CDR3 protein: CATSPAGTEAFF; CDR3 DNA: TGTGCCACCAGCCCTGCGGGCACTGAAGCTTTCTTT
clone size: -; V gene: TRBV7-7; D gene: -; J gene: TRBJ2-2; CDR3 length: 16; CDR3 protein: CASSLGTSLNTGELFF; CDR3 DNA: TGTGCTAGCAGCTTAGGCACTAGCTTGAACACCGGGGAGCTGTTTTTT
clone size: -; V gene: TRBV7-9; D gene: -; J gene: TRBJ2-7; CDR3 length: 15; CDR3 protein: CASSSGLGGRYEQYF; CDR3 DNA: TGTGCCAGCAGCTCCGGACTAGGGGGGAGATACGAGCAGTACTTC
clone size: few; V gene: TRBV2; D gene: TRBD2; J gene: TRBJ2-7; CDR3 length: 15; CDR3 protein: CASIRLAGASYEQYF; CDR3 DNA: TGTGCCAGCATTAGACTAGCGGGGGCCTCCTACGAGCAGTACTTC
clone size: -; V gene: TRBV11-3; D gene: TRBD1; J gene: TRBJ2-7; CDR3 length: 15; CDR3 protein: CASSSQSGQGYEQYF; CDR3 DNA: TGTGCCAGCAGCTCACAGTCGGGACAGGGCTACGAGCAGTACTTC
clone size: once; V gene: TRBV7-2; D gene: TRBD1; J gene: TRBJ1-6; CDR3 length: 16; CDR3 protein: CASSFDRGPWNSPLHF; CDR3 DNA: TGTGCCAGCAGCTTTGACAGGGGGCCATGGAATTCACCCCTCCACTTT
clone size: -; V gene: TRBV7-3; D gene: -; J gene: TRBJ2-1; CDR3 length: 14; CDR3 protein: CASSLGQAHNEQFF; CDR3 DNA: TGTGCCAGCAGCTTAGGCCAGGCCCACAATGAGCAGTTCTTC